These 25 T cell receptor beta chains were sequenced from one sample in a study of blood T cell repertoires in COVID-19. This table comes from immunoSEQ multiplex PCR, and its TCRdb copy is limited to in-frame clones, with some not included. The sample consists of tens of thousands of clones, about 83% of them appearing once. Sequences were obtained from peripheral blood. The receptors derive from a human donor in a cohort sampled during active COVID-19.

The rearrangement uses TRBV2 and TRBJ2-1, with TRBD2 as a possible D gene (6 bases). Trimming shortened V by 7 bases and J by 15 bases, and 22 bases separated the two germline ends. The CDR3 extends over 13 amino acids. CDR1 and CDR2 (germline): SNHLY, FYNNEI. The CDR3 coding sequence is TGTGCCAGCACCCTCCGGGAGACCGGGCCAGGGTTCTTC. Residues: CASTLRETGPGFF.

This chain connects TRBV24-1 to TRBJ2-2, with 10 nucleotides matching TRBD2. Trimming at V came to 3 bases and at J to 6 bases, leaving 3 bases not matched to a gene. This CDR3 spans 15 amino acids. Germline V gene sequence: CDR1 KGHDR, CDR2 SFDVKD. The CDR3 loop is CATSDPSGRAGELFF. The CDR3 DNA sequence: TGTGCCACCAGTGATCCTAGCGGGAGAGCCGGGGAGCTGTTTTTT.

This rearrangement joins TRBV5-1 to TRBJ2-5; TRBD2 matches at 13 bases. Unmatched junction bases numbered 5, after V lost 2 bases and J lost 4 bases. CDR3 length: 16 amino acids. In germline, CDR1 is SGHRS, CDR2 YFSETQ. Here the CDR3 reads CASSLRTSGRSETQYF. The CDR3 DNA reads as TGCGCCAGCAGCTTAAGGACTAGCGGGAGATCAGAGACCCAGTACTTC.

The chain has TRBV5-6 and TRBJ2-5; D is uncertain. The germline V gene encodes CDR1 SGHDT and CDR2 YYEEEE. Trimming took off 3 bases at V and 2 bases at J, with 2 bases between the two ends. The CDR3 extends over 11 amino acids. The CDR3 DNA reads TGTGCCAGCAGCTCTCAAGAGACCCAGTACTTC. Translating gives CASSSQETQYF.

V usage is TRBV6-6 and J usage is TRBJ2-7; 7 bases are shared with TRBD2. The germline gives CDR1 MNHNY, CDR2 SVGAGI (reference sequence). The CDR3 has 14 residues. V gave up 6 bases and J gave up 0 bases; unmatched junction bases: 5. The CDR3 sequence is CASRDWGGSYEQYF. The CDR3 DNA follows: TGTGCCAGCAGGGACTGGGGGGGCTCCTACGAGCAGTACTTC.

CDR3 sequence (DNA): TGCAGTGCTAGTCAACAGGCTAGAGACATTCAGTACTTC. It is translated as CSASQQARDIQYF. The gene calls are TRBV20-1 and TRBJ2-4, with D perhaps matching TRBD1 (5 bases). Germline V lookup: CDR1 DFQATT, CDR2 SNEGSKA (reference sequence). The CDR3 is 13 amino acids. V was cut by 3 bases and J by 8 bases, with 14 bases left in between.

CDR3 protein: CATSPREGLAGSHEQYF. CDR3 in DNA: TGTGCCACCAGCCCCCGGGAGGGACTAGCGGGATCCCACGAGCAGTACTTC. The genes are TRBV15 and TRBJ2-7; TRBD2 matches at 13 bases. Per the germline V gene, CDR1 is LNHNV and CDR2 is YYDKDF (reference sequence). This CDR3 contains 17 residues. V dropped 5 bases and J dropped 5; count of bases not matched to a gene: 12.

This chain's CDR3 is CASRKGNEQYF. The DNA of the CDR3 is TGTGCCAGCAGAAAGGGGAACGAGCAGTACTTC. The chain employs TRBV6-5 and TRBJ2-7; tentative D call: TRBD1 (5 bases). This CDR3 is 11 amino acids long. V lost 6 bases, J lost 5 bases, and 8 bases lay in between. Germline assignment: CDR1 MNHEY and CDR2 SVGAGI.

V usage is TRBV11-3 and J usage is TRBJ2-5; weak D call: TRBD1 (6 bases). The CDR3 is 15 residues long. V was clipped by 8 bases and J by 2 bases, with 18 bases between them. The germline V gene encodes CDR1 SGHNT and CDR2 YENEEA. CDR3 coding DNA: TGTGCCAGCGGTGAACTCTCAGGGGAACAAGAGACCCAGTACTTC. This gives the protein CASGELSGEQETQYF.

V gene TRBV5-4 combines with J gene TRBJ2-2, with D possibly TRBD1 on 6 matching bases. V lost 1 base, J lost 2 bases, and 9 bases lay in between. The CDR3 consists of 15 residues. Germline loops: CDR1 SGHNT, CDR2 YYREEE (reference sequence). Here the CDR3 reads CASSLWTANTGELFF. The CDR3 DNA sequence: TGTGCCAGCAGCTTGTGGACAGCTAACACCGGGGAGCTGTTTTTT.

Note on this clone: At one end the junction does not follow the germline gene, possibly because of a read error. CDR3 in DNA: TGTGCTAGCAGCGCGGACACCCAAGAGACCCAGTACTTC. Translation: CASSADTQETQYF. The J gene is TRBJ2-5, the V gene TRBV7-7, with D possibly TRBD1 on 5 matching bases. The V gene's germline CDR1 is SSHAT and CDR2 FNYEAQ (reference sequence). The CDR3 has 13 residues.

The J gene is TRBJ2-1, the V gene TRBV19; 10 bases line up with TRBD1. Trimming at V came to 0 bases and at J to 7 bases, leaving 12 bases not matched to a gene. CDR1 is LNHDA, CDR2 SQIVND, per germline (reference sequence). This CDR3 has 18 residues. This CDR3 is CASSIDRPGQGLGNEQFF. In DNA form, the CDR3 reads TGTGCCAGTAGTATAGATCGACCGGGACAGGGGTTAGGGAATGAGCAGTTCTTC.

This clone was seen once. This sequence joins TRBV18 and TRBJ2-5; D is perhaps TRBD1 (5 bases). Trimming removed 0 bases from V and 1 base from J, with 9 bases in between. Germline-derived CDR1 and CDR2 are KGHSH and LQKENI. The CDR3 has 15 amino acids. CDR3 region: CASSPPLTAQETQYF. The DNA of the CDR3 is TGTGCCAGCTCACCACCGCTGACAGCCCAAGAGACCCAGTACTTC.

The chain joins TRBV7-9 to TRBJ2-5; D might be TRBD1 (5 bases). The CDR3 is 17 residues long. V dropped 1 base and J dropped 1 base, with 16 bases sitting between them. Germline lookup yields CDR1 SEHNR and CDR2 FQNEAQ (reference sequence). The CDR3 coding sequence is TGTGCCAGCAGCTTAGATGGGGCCCTCGGATCCCAAGAGACCCAGTACTTC. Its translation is CASSLDGALGSQETQYF. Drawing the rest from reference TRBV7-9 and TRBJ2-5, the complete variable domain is DTGVSQNPRHKITKRGQNVTFRCDPISEHNRLYWYRQTLGQGPEFLTYFQNEAQLEKSRLLSDRFSAERPKGSFSTLEIQRTEQGDSAMYLCASSLDGALGSQETQYFGPGTRLLVL.

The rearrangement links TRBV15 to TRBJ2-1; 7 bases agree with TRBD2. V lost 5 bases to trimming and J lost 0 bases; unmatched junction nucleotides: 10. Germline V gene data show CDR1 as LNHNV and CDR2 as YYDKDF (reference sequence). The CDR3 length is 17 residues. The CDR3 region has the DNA TGTGCCACCAGCCTTGTGGGTAGCGGGCTCTCCTACAATGAGCAGTTCTTC. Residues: CATSLVGSGLSYNEQFF. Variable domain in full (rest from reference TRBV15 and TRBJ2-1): DAMVIQNPRYQVTQFGKPVTLSCSQTLNHNVMYWYQQKSSQAPKLLFHYYDKDFNNEADTPDNFQSRRPNTSFCFLDIRSPGLGDTAMYLCATSLVGSGLSYNEQFFGPGTRLTVL.

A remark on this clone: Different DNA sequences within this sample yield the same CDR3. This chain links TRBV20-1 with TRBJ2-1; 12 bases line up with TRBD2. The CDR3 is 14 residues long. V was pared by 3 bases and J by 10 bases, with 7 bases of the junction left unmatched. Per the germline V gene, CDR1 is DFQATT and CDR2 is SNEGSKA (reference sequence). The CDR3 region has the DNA TGCAGTGCTAGTCGGCTAGCGGGAGGGTCGGAGCAGTTCTTC. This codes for CSASRLAGGSEQFF.

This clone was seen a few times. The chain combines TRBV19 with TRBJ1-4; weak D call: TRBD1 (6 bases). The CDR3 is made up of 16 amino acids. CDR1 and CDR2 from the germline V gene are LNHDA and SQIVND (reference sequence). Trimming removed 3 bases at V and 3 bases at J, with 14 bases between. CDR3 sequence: CASSITGQTPNEKLFF. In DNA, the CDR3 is TGTGCCAGTAGTATTACAGGGCAGACGCCTAATGAAAAACTGTTTTTT.

CDR3 in amino acids: CASSLYGRYEQYF. Here the CDR3 DNA reads TGTGCCAGCAGTTTGTATGGGCGCTACGAGCAGTACTTC. V is TRBV28 and J is TRBJ2-7; D gene unclear. The CDR3 has 13 residues. Germline CDR1 reads MDHEN; CDR2 reads SYDVKM. V was trimmed by 3 bases and J by 3 bases, leaving 9 bases between them. The full variable domain, rest sourced from reference TRBV28 and TRBJ2-7, is DVKVTQSSRYLVKRTGEKVFLECVQDMDHENMFWYRQDPGLGLRLIYFSYDVKMKEKGDIPEGYSVSREKKERFSLILESASTNQTSMYLCASSLYGRYEQYFGPGTRLTVT.

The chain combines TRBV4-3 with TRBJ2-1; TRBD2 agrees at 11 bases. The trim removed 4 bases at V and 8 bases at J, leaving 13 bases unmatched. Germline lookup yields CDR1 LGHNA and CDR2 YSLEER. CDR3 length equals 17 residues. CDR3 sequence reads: CASSLYTSGSLEDEQFF. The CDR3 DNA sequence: TGCGCCAGCAGCCTCTATACTAGCGGGAGTTTGGAGGATGAGCAGTTCTTC.

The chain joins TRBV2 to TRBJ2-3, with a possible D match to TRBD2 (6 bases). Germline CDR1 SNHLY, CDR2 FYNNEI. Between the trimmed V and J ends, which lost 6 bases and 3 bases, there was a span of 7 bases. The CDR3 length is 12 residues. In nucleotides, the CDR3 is TGTGCCAGCAGGCGGGGAACAGATACGCAGTATTTT. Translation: CASRRGTDTQYF. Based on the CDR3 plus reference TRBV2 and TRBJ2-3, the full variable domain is EPEVTQTPSHQVTQMGQEVILRCVPISNHLYFYWYRQILGQKVEFLVSFYNNEISEKSEIFDDQFSVERPDGSNFTLKIRSTKLEDSAMYFCASRRGTDTQYFGPGTRLTVL.

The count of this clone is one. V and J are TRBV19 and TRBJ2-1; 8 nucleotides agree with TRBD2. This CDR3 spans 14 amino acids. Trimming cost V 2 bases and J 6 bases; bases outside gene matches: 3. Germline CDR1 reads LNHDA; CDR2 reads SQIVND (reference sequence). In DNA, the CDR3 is TGTGCCAGTAGTATAAGCGGGAGAGCCAATGAGCAGTTCTTC. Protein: CASSISGRANEQFF.

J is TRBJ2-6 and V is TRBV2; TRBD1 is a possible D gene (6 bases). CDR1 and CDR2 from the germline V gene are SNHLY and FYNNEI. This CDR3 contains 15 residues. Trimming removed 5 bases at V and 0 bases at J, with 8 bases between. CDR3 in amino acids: CASSRTASGANVLTF. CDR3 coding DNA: TGTGCCAGCAGTCGGACAGCCTCTGGGGCCAACGTCCTGACTTTC. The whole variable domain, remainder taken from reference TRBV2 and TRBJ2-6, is EPEVTQTPSHQVTQMGQEVILRCVPISNHLYFYWYRQILGQKVEFLVSFYNNEISEKSEIFDDQFSVERPDGSNFTLKIRSTKLEDSAMYFCASSRTASGANVLTFGAGSRLTVL.

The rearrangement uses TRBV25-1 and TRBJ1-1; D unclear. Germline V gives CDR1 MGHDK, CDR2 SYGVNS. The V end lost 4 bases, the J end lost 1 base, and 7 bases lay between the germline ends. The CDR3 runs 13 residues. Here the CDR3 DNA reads TGTGCCAGCAGTGCCCAGCGGAACACTGAAGCTTTCTTT. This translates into CASSAQRNTEAFF.

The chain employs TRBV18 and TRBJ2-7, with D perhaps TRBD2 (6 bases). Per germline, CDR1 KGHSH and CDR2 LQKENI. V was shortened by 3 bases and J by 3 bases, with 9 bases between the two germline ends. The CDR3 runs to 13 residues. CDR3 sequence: CASSPGSYYEQYF. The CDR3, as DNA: TGTGCCAGCTCACCCGGGAGTTACTACGAGCAGTACTTC. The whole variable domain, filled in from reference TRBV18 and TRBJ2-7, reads NAGVMQNPRHLVRRRGQEARLRCSPMKGHSHVYWYRQLPEEGLKFMVYLQKENIIDESGMPKERFSAEFPKEGPSILRIQQVVRGDSAAYFCASSPGSYYEQYFGPGTRLTVT.

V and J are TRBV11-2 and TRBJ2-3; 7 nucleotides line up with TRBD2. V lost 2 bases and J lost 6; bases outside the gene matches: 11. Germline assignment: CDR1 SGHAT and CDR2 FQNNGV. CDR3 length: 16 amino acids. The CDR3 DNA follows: TGTGCCAGCAGCTTAAATTGGGCGGGAGTGGGGGATACGCAGTATTTT. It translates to CASSLNWAGVGDTQYF.